This T cell receptor beta chain stems from a study of blood T cell repertoires in COVID-19. Study in general: The United States, Italy and Spain provided the acute and convalescent COVID-19 samples.

In the original processing: From reference gene primer amplification, estimates of nucleated cell counts were derived. This table comes from immunoSEQ multiplex PCR, and its TCRdb copy is limited to in-frame clones, with some not included. Clone size and V and J calls were adopted from that table, with D and trimming inferred from the DNA. Altogether 110,000 to 150,000 clones are present, 75% to 90% being singletons, with the ten largest covering around 45%. The sample was peripheral blood. The sequence was obtained from a human donor in a cohort sampled during active COVID-19.

The CDR3 coding sequence is TGTGCCAGCAGCCGTGTCGGGAACGAGCAGTACGTC. This codes for CASSRVGNEQYV. This chain links TRBV5-5 with TRBJ2-7, with D maybe TRBD2 (5 bases). This CDR3 comprises 12 residues. The ends were cut back, 4 bases at V and 5 bases at J, with 10 bases in the middle. Germline assignment: CDR1 SGHKS and CDR2 YYEKEE (reference sequence).